Listed below are T cell receptor beta chains from one sample, sequenced in a study of blood T cells in healthy people across ages. TCRdb reprocessed the 5' RACE reads with MiXCR, giving one entry per CDR3 protein. Altogether 780,000 or so distinct CDR3 sequences are present, roughly three fifths being singletons, with the ten largest covering around 25%. The sample consisted of blood. Receptor source: a man aged 35 to 55 in good health. Both conserved end residues are part of each CDR3. A D gene is named only where the DNA matches it firmly. A row's size may be missing; if present it is once, few, many or a size class.

v_call	clone_size	j_call	d_call	cdr3_nt	cdr3_aa
TRBV3-1	-	TRBJ2-1	TRBD1	TGTGCCAGCAGCCAAGAGGATATCGCGTGGGACAGTTTTTACAATGAGCAGTTCTTC	CASSQEDIAWDSFYNEQFF
TRBV29-1	-	TRBJ2-7	-	TGCAGCGTTGAAGGGGTCTACGAGCAGTACTTC	CSVEGVYEQYF
TRBV9	few	TRBJ2-1	-	TGTGCCAGCAGCGTATCAGCCTACAATGAGCAGTTCTTC	CASSVSAYNEQFF
TRBV6-2/TRBV6-3	-	TRBJ2-3	-	TGTGCCAGCAGTTACGCCTGGGGGGATACGCAGTATTTT	CASSYAWGDTQYF
TRBV5-1	few	TRBJ1-6	-	TGCGCCAGCAGCTTGGGTTCCAGGGATAATTCACCCCTCCACTTT	CASSLGSRDNSPLHF
TRBV14	-	TRBJ2-3	-	TGTGCCAGCAGCCATATTGGACAGCGAAGGAGCACAGATACGCAGTATTTT	CASSHIGQRRSTDTQYF
TRBV29-1	-	TRBJ2-5	-	TGCAGCGTTACGGAGGGGGGGCGGGAAGAGACCCAGTACTTC	CSVTEGGREETQYF
TRBV27	-	TRBJ1-2	-	TGTGCCAGCAGTTACCCCGGAAACCCTGGGGGCTACACCTTC	CASSYPGNPGGYTF
TRBV3-1	-	TRBJ1-5	-	TGTGCCAACAGCGCCGGGTATAGGGAGCCCCAGCATTTT	CANSAGYREPQHF
TRBV25-1	-	TRBJ1-1	-	TGTGCCAGCAGTACAGGCCGTGAAGCTTTCTTT	CASSTGREAFF
TRBV3-1	few	TRBJ2-4	-	TGTGCCAGCAGCCAAGACTCTTCACGGGAGCGCATTCAGTACTTC	CASSQDSSRERIQYF
TRBV4-3	many	TRBJ2-5	-	TGCGCCAGCAGCCCGACAGGGACTGGGACCCAGTACTTC	CASSPTGTGTQYF
TRBV2	-	TRBJ2-2	-	TGTGCCAGCACCCAAACCAGGGACACCGGGGAGCTGTTTTTT	CASTQTRDTGELFF